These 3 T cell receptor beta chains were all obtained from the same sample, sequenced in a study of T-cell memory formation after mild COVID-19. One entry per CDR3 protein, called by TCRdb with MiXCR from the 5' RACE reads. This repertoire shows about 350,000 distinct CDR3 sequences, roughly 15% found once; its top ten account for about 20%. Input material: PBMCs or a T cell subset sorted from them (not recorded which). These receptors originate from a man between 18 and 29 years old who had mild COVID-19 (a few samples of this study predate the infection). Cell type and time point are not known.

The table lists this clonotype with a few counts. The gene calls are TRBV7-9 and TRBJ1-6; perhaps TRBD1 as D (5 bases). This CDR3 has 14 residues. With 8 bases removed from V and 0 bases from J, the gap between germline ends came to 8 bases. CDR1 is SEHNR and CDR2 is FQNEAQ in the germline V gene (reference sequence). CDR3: CASQGSSYNSPLHF. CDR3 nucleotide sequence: TGTGCCAGCCAGGGAAGCTCCTATAATTCACCCCTCCACTTT.

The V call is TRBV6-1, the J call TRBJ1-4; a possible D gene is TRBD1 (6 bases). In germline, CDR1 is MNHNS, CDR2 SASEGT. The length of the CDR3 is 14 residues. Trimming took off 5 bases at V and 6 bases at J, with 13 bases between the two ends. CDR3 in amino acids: CASSYRARYEKLFF. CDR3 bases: TGTGCCAGCAGTTACAGGGCCCGATATGAAAAACTGTTTTTT.

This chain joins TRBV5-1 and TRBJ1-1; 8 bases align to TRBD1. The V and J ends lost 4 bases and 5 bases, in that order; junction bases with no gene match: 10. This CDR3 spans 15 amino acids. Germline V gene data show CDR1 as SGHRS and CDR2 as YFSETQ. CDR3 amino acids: CASSRQGRVETEAFF. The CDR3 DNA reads TGCGCCAGCAGCAGACAGGGGCGCGTTGAAACTGAAGCTTTCTTT.